Following are 18 T cell receptor beta chains from one sample sequenced in a study of T cell repertoires in cytomegalovirus infection. TCRdb ran MiXCR on the reads and lists one entry per CDR3 protein. The sample yields 650,000 to 900,000 distinct CDR3 sequences, approximately 29% seen once. Which antigens these TCRs recognize remains unknown. The source material was cultured CD8+ T cells from PBMCs, sampled from culture after CMV antigen stimulation. The receptors were sampled from a human donor in good health (CMV status not recorded). Some clones in this sample may be carry-over from other donors' samples.

In this sample, this clonotype turned up a few times. The chain recombines TRBV18 with TRBJ2-3; possible D gene TRBD2, 6 bases. This CDR3 has 13 amino acids. Deletions cut 8 bases from V and 0 bases from J, with 9 bases between. The germline V gene encodes CDR1 KGHSH and CDR2 LQKENI. The CDR3 sequence: CASREPSTDTQYF. CDR3 in DNA: TGTGCCAGCCGGGAGCCTAGCACAGATACGCAGTATTTT.

The genes are TRBV5-5 and TRBJ1-4; 9 bases are a match to TRBD1. In germline, CDR1 is SGHKS, CDR2 YYEKEE (reference sequence). The V segment lost 0 bases and the J segment 8 bases; nucleotides outside the gene matches: 8. CDR3 length: 16 residues. This CDR3 is CASSLGPDRGEEKLFF. CDR3 DNA: TGTGCCAGCAGCTTGGGACCGGACAGGGGAGAAGAAAAACTGTTTTTT.

This chain joins TRBV24-1 and TRBJ1-5; D is unclear. V gave up 7 bases and J gave up 2 bases, with 8 bases separating them. There are 13 residues in the CDR3. Germline loops: CDR1 KGHDR, CDR2 SFDVKD. CDR3 DNA: TGTGCCACCAGCAGTATCGGCAATCAGCCCCAGCATTTT. Amino acid sequence: CATSSIGNQPQHF.

This chain joins TRBV4-3 and TRBJ1-2, with 7 bases lining up with TRBD1. Germline CDR1 LGHNA, CDR2 YSLEER. The CDR3 is 14 residues long. V was clipped by 2 bases and J by 3 bases; unmatched bases: 3. This chain's CDR3 is CASSQRDRDYGYTF. The CDR3 region has the DNA TGCGCCAGCAGCCAAAGGGACAGAGACTATGGCTACACCTTC.

The CDR3 sequence is CSARDTRKSGGAGELFF. The CDR3 bases are TGCAGTGCTAGAGATACACGGAAAAGCGGGGGGGCCGGGGAGCTGTTTTTT. The rearrangement uses TRBV20-1 and TRBJ2-2; 10 bases fit TRBD2. Trimming removed 0 bases from V and 6 bases from J; junction bases left unmatched: 10. This CDR3 has 17 amino acids. Germline V gene data show CDR1 as DFQATT and CDR2 as SNEGSKA (reference sequence).

The chain employs TRBV2 and TRBJ1-1, with D perhaps TRBD1 (6 bases). Trimming left V 5 bases short and J 1 base short, with 14 bases between. The CDR3 runs 15 residues. Germline V gene data show CDR1 as SNHLY and CDR2 as FYNNEI. The CDR3 bases are TGTGCCAGCAGTACAAATGACAGGACGAACACTGAAGCTTTCTTT. This encodes CASSTNDRTNTEAFF.

The CDR3 is CASSPWTGSGYTF. The CDR3 region has the DNA TGTGCCAGCAGTCCGTGGACAGGGAGTGGCTACACCTTC. V usage is TRBV12-3 or TRBV12-4 and J usage is TRBJ1-2; 8 nucleotides match TRBD1. Trimming cost V 5 bases and J 7 bases; bases outside gene matches: 6. The CDR3 runs to 13 residues.

The V gene is TRBV10-2, the J gene TRBJ1-1, with a weak D call TRBD1 (5 bases). Germline loops: CDR1 WSHSY, CDR2 SAAADI. The CDR3 loop spans 13 amino acids. The V and J ends lost 7 bases and 6 bases respectively, with 15 bases between them. CDR3: CASKAGQFAEAFF. CDR3 coding DNA: TGCGCCAGCAAAGCAGGGCAATTCGCTGAAGCTTTCTTT.

The gene calls are TRBV5-1 and TRBJ2-5; 7 bases are a match to TRBD2. The CDR3 is made up of 18 amino acids. The J segment lost 3 bases and the V segment lost 4 bases, leaving 18 bases of the junction unmatched. CDR1 SGHRS and CDR2 YFSETQ come from the germline V gene. CDR3 sequence reads: CASSPPGLSLAREETQYF. The CDR3 coding sequence is TGCGCCAGCAGCCCCCCGGGACTAAGCTTGGCCCGGGAAGAGACCCAGTACTTC.

This clonotype was counted once. The chain joins TRBV20-1 to TRBJ2-3; 7 bases match TRBD2. Germline assignment: CDR1 DFQATT and CDR2 SNEGSKA (reference sequence). The CDR3 length is 16 residues. V gave up 6 bases and J gave up 3 bases; unmatched junction bases: 15. This CDR3 reads CSAWVLAGVLTDTQYF. DNA of the CDR3: TGCAGTGCATGGGTCTTGGCGGGGGTTTTGACAGATACGCAGTATTTT.

This clonotype was counted a few times. V usage is TRBV5-6 and J usage is TRBJ2-5, with 8 nucleotides matching TRBD2. CDR1 and CDR2 from the germline V gene are SGHDT and YYEEEE. This CDR3 has 14 residues. The V and J ends lost 7 bases and 2 bases, in that order; junction bases with no gene match: 7. The CDR3 DNA follows: TGTGCCAGCTCCGGGGTAGCGGGACAAGAGACCCAGTACTTC. As protein: CASSGVAGQETQYF.

The chain uses TRBV5-1 and TRBJ2-5; possible D gene TRBD2, 8 bases. From germline, CDR1 is SGHRS and CDR2 YFSETQ. CDR3 length equals 16 residues. Trimming took 5 bases from V and 4 from J, leaving 21 bases between them. CDR3 bases: TGCGCCAGCAGTTCCCCACCGACAGGGACTAGAGAGACCCAGTACTTC. As protein: CASSSPPTGTRETQYF.

This clonotype came up a few times. The chain links TRBV4-1 to TRBJ1-1; TRBD1 agrees at 9 bases. Trimming cost V 0 bases and J 5 bases; bases outside gene matches: 7. Germline lookup yields CDR1 MGHRA and CDR2 YSYEKL. The CDR3 has 16 residues. CDR3 amino acids: CASSQDLGQGRTEAFF. For the CDR3, the DNA is TGCGCCAGCAGCCAAGATCTCGGACAGGGGCGGACTGAAGCTTTCTTT.

V gene TRBV7-9 combines with J gene TRBJ1-1, with 9 bases aligning to TRBD1. J gave up 0 bases and V 7 bases, and 6 bases lay outside the gene matches. CDR1 is SEHNR and CDR2 is FQNEAQ in the germline V gene (reference sequence). This CDR3 spans 15 amino acids. CDR3 region: CASTPDRGMNTEAFF. The CDR3 nucleotides are TGTGCCAGCACCCCGGACAGGGGTATGAACACTGAAGCTTTCTTT.

V and J are TRBV19 and TRBJ2-1; TRBD2 matches 7 bases. V trimming: 8 bases; J trimming: 1 base; junction bases outside the gene matches: 2. Germline V CDR1 and CDR2: LNHDA, SQIVND (reference sequence). The CDR3 runs 13 residues. The CDR3 DNA reads as TGTGCCAGTCGGGGGGTGTCCTACAATGAGCAGTTCTTC. It codes for CASRGVSYNEQFF.

The sample holds many counts of this clonotype. The chain carries TRBV7-6 and TRBJ2-3; the match to TRBD1 covers 9 bases. CDR3 length equals 16 residues. The germline V gene encodes CDR1 SGHVS and CDR2 FNYEAQ. J was trimmed by 4 bases and V by 3 bases; bases with no gene match: 8. The CDR3 here is CASSLAGTGLPDTQYF. The CDR3 nucleotides are TGTGCCAGCAGCTTGGCCGGGACAGGGTTGCCAGATACGCAGTATTTT.

This clonotype was seen only a few times. The V call is TRBV7-6, the J call TRBJ2-3; 9 positions match TRBD1. V was clipped by 0 bases and J by 7 bases; unmatched bases: 2. The CDR3 spans 14 residues. The germline CDR1 and CDR2 sequences are SGHVS and FNYEAQ. The CDR3 nucleotides read TGTGCCAGCAGCTTAGCAGGACAGGGGAATACGCAGTATTTT. Residues: CASSLAGQGNTQYF.

The rearrangement joins TRBV14 to TRBJ2-3; 7 bases agree with TRBD2. The CDR3 totals 17 residues. The trim removed 0 bases at V and 2 bases at J, leaving 8 bases unmatched. CDR1 SGHDN and CDR2 FVKESK come from the germline V gene. The CDR3 region has the DNA TGTGCCAGCAGCCAAGAGGGGCGCGGGGGACCCACAGATACGCAGTATTTT. Its protein is CASSQEGRGGPTDTQYF.